The 26 T cell receptor beta chains given below trace back to one sample, sequenced in a study of patients and donors after allogeneic stem cell transplantation. TCRdb ran MiXCR on the RT-PCR reads and lists one entry per CDR3 protein. The data show over 150,000 distinct CDR3 sequences, 41% seen once. Material: blood, either unsorted or a sorted T cell fraction (not recorded which). The receptors here all came from a human donor who was either an allogeneic HSCT recipient or a stem cell or donor lymphocyte infusion donor (not recorded which). It is not recorded whose cells these are; they may come from a transplant donor.

This clonotype was detected only once. Here the CDR3 reads CASSFEGPGTDTQYF. The CDR3 nucleotides are TGTGCCAGCAGCTTCGAGGGCCCAGGCACAGATACGCAGTATTTT. The chain employs TRBV11-2 and TRBJ2-3; tentatively, D is TRBD2 (5 bases). This CDR3 contains 15 residues. Germline lookup yields CDR1 SGHAT and CDR2 FQNNGV. Deletions cut 3 bases from V and 1 base from J, with 11 bases between.

The chain recombines TRBV29-1 with TRBJ2-3, with 11 bases that match TRBD2. Germline values: CDR1 SQVTM, CDR2 ANQGSEA. With V trimmed by 4 bases and J by 2 bases, 5 bases remained unmatched. The CDR3 covers 15 residues. Here the CDR3 DNA reads TGCAGCGTTGTACTACTAGCGGGAGACACAGATACGCAGTATTTT. This sequence encodes CSVVLLAGDTDTQYF.

The V call is TRBV28, the J call TRBJ1-1; D ambiguous. The CDR3 length is 13 residues. Germline V gives CDR1 MDHEN, CDR2 SYDVKM. V shed 8 bases and J shed 4 bases, with 14 bases lying between them. The CDR3 sequence is CASGPGGITEAFF. The CDR3 region has the DNA TGTGCCAGCGGTCCTGGTGGTATCACTGAAGCTTTCTTT.

This clonotype was seen a handful of times. The gene calls are TRBV20-1 and TRBJ2-1; D is uncertain. The CDR3 loop spans 12 amino acids. The germline gives CDR1 DFQATT, CDR2 SNEGSKA (reference sequence). V was shortened by 4 bases and J by 8 bases, with 12 bases between the two germline ends. The CDR3 spells CSATGVGHEQFF. The CDR3 DNA follows: TGCAGTGCTACCGGAGTTGGGCATGAGCAGTTCTTC.

This clonotype was seen a few times. The chain is built from TRBV7-9 and TRBJ1-2; D is ambiguous. Germline values: CDR1 SEHNR, CDR2 FQNEAQ (reference sequence). This CDR3 has 13 residues. V was cut by 0 bases and J by 3 bases, with 5 bases left in between. CDR3 sequence: CASSLAAYYGYTF. Written as DNA, the CDR3 is TGTGCCAGCAGCTTAGCAGCGTACTATGGCTACACCTTC.

The chain links TRBV5-4 to TRBJ2-4; either TRBD1 or TRBD2 may fit D (5 bases each). The V end was cut by 0 bases, the J end by 3 bases, with 7 bases between. Germline assignment: CDR1 SGHNT and CDR2 YYREEE (reference sequence). This CDR3 comprises 14 residues. CDR3 loop: CASSLGGVKNIQYF. Written as DNA, the CDR3 is TGTGCCAGCAGCTTGGGAGGGGTCAAAAACATTCAGTACTTC.

This clonotype was detected many times. J is TRBJ1-1 and V is TRBV12-3 or TRBV12-4; 7 nucleotides agree with TRBD1. CDR3 length equals 13 residues. J lost 7 bases, V lost 5 bases, and 7 bases had no gene match. CDR3 sequence (DNA): TGTGCCAGCAGTCCCCGACAGGGCGGTGAAGCTTTCTTT. Its protein product is CASSPRQGGEAFF.

The chain couples TRBV6-6 to TRBJ2-7; 11 bases agree with TRBD2. Trimming removed 6 bases from V and 5 bases from J; junction bases left unmatched: 6. CDR1 and CDR2 (germline): MNHNY, SVGAGI (reference sequence). The CDR3 has 14 amino acids. CDR3 in amino acids: CASSRTSGRHEQYF. DNA for the CDR3: TGTGCCAGCAGCCGTACTAGCGGGAGACACGAGCAGTACTTC.

This clonotype has more than one count but fewer than ten. This chain joins TRBV7-9 and TRBJ1-1; a weak D match, TRBD1 (6 bases). This CDR3 spans 15 amino acids. The V end was cut by 1 base, the J end by 7 bases, with 16 bases between. The germline gives CDR1 SEHNR, CDR2 FQNEAQ (reference sequence). The CDR3 DNA reads as TGTGCCAGCAGCTTAGAGGCGCTGGGGGCCAGTGAAGCTTTCTTT. This codes for CASSLEALGASEAFF.

The V gene is TRBV6-5, the J gene TRBJ1-3; D gene uncertain. CDR1 and CDR2 from the germline V gene are MNHEY and SVGAGI. This CDR3 is built from 14 residues. Trimming left V 2 bases short and J 2 bases short, with 7 bases between. The CDR3 region has the DNA TGTGCCAGCAGTTACGGCGGGCCTGGAAACACCATATATTTT. Its protein product is CASSYGGPGNTIYF.

This chain joins TRBV29-1 and TRBJ1-2; tentative D call: TRBD1 (6 bases). Trimming removed 6 bases at V and 6 bases at J, with 14 bases between. The germline V gene encodes CDR1 SQVTM and CDR2 ANQGSEA. The CDR3 has 12 amino acids. The CDR3 loop reads CSVEQGRDGYTF. The CDR3 DNA is TGCAGCGTAGAACAGGGACGGGATGGCTACACCTTC.

There are a few counts of this clonotype. The rearrangement links TRBV7-2 to TRBJ2-1; 8 bases map to TRBD2. This CDR3 comprises 15 residues. V lost 5 bases to trimming and J lost 2 bases; unmatched junction nucleotides: 5. CDR1 and CDR2 (germline): SGHTA, FQGNSA. Here the CDR3 reads CASSPGLVTYNEQFF. The CDR3 bases are TGTGCCAGCAGCCCGGGACTAGTTACCTACAATGAGCAGTTCTTC.

The chain links TRBV11-2 to TRBJ1-2; 8 bases line up with TRBD1. V trimming: 3 bases; J trimming: 4 bases; junction bases outside the gene matches: 10. There are 16 residues in the CDR3. The germline V gene encodes CDR1 SGHAT and CDR2 FQNNGV. As DNA, the CDR3 is TGTGCCAGCAGCTTCGATGGGGGGACAGGACCCTATGGCTACACCTTC. Its translation: CASSFDGGTGPYGYTF.

V is TRBV28 and J is TRBJ2-1, with TRBD2 matching over 9 bases. The CDR3 loop spans 17 amino acids. Losses at the gene ends were 5 bases for V and 0 bases for J; bases not matched to a gene: 8. Germline V lookup: CDR1 MDHEN, CDR2 SYDVKM. The CDR3 reads CASSAPAGGNSYNEQFF. The CDR3 coding sequence is TGTGCCAGCAGTGCTCCGGCGGGAGGGAACTCCTACAATGAGCAGTTCTTC.

This clonotype was seen a few times. This rearrangement joins TRBV13 to TRBJ2-1; either TRBD1 or TRBD2 may supply D (6 bases each). This CDR3 region has 14 residues. The V end was cut by 7 bases, the J end by 6 bases, with 16 bases between. Germline V gives CDR1 PRHDT, CDR2 FYEKMQ (reference sequence). CDR3 nucleotide sequence: TGTGCCAGCAACCAAGGGGGAGCGGGCAATGAGCAGTTCTTC. Translation gives CASNQGGAGNEQFF.

In DNA, the CDR3 is TGTGCCATCAGTGACCCCCCAAGACTAGGGGCCTCCTACGAGCAGTACTTC. Translating it yields CAISDPPRLGASYEQYF. The V call is TRBV10-3, the J call TRBJ2-7; the D gene is possibly TRBD2 (6 bases). V was trimmed by 3 bases and J by 0 bases, leaving 18 bases between them. CDR3 length: 17 residues. Germline lookup yields CDR1 ENHRY and CDR2 SYGVKD.

For the CDR3, the DNA is TGCAGCGTTGATGGAGGGGGCGTGAACACTGAAGCTTTCTTT. It codes for CSVDGGGVNTEAFF. The V gene is TRBV29-1, the J gene TRBJ1-1, with TRBD1 matching 7 bases. Germline CDR1 and CDR2: SQVTM and ANQGSEA. The CDR3 sequence is 14 residues long. V lost 3 bases to trimming and J lost 0 bases; unmatched junction nucleotides: 4.

There are a few counts of this clonotype. The chain links TRBV27 to TRBJ2-7; either TRBD1 or TRBD2 may fit D (5 bases each). Germline V gives CDR1 MNHEY, CDR2 SMNVEV (reference sequence). The CDR3 covers 20 residues. The germline V and J ends were trimmed by 2 bases and 1 base, with 27 bases remaining between them. CDR3 sequence reads: CASSLGPLGVVSAASYEQYF. For the CDR3, the DNA is TGTGCCAGCAGTTTAGGTCCGTTGGGGGTGGTTTCGGCGGCGTCCTACGAGCAGTACTTC.

The chain combines TRBV12-3 or TRBV12-4 with TRBJ2-1; possibly TRBD2 for D (6 bases). The V and J ends lost 7 bases and 4 bases respectively, with 11 bases between them. This CDR3 is 13 amino acids long. In nucleotides, the CDR3 is TGTGCCAGCAACGGGGACTTTTACAATGAGCAGTTCTTC. This translates into CASNGDFYNEQFF.

The DNA of the CDR3 is TGTGCCAGCACTCCGGGGTGGAGGGATCAGCCCCAGCATTTT. Encoded protein: CASTPGWRDQPQHF. The chain uses TRBV2 and TRBJ1-5; no clear D gene. Germline V gene lookup returns CDR1 SNHLY and CDR2 FYNNEI. The CDR3 has 14 residues. V lost 7 bases and J 5 bases, leaving 15 bases between the germline ends.

This clonotype was found a few times. The V and J genes are TRBV21-1 and TRBJ1-1; the D call in the table, TRBD1, was not verified against the DNA. TRBV21-1 is listed as a pseudogene. CDR3 length: 18 amino acids. CDR3 protein: CASSNFSLRDMPFTEAFF. The DNA for the CDR3 is TGTGCCAGCAGCAATTTTTCTTTAAGGGACATGCCTTTTACTGAAGCTTTCTTT.

V usage is TRBV3-1 and J usage is TRBJ2-5, with 8 bases identical to TRBD2. Per the germline V gene, CDR1 is LGHDT and CDR2 is YNNKEL (reference sequence). V dropped 3 bases and J dropped 5; count of bases not matched to a gene: 8. This CDR3 has 15 residues. The CDR3, as DNA: TGTGCCAGCAGCCATAGTAGCGGGATGGCGGAGACCCAGTACTTC. Protein product: CASSHSSGMAETQYF.

This clonotype was seen a few times. The gene calls are TRBV12-3 or TRBV12-4 and TRBJ1-1; D remains ambiguous. Trimming shortened V by 2 bases and J by 4 bases, and 14 bases separated the two germline ends. The CDR3 length is 15 residues. The CDR3 DNA is TGTGCCAGCAGTTTAACGGGCAGCTCAGGCACTGAAGCTTTCTTT. Translation gives CASSLTGSSGTEAFF.

DNA for the CDR3: TGCGCCAGCAGCTTGGTCGGGTCGGGGATCAATGAGCAGTTCTTC. Its translation is CASSLVGSGINEQFF. The V and J genes are TRBV5-1 and TRBJ2-1; maybe TRBD2 (5 bases). The CDR3 sequence is 15 residues long. Germline CDR1 and CDR2: SGHRS and YFSETQ. V was trimmed by 0 bases and J by 6 bases, leaving 13 bases between them.

This clonotype was picked up a small number of times. The chain is built from TRBV9 and TRBJ1-2; no definite D call. Germline CDR1 is SGDLS and CDR2 is YYNGEE. The CDR3 totals 12 residues. Trimming left V 3 bases short and J 8 bases short, with 11 bases between. The CDR3 nucleotides are TGTGCCAGCAGCGAGAACACGGGCGGCTACACCTTC. Encoded protein: CASSENTGGYTF.

This chain connects TRBV2 to TRBJ1-5; D ambiguous. The germline CDR1 and CDR2 sequences are SNHLY and FYNNEI. The V and J ends lost 2 bases and 3 bases respectively, with 8 bases between them. The CDR3 sequence is 14 residues long. The CDR3 bases are TGTGCCAGCAGTGAATCTCAGCTCAATCAGCCCCAGCATTTT. As protein: CASSESQLNQPQHF.